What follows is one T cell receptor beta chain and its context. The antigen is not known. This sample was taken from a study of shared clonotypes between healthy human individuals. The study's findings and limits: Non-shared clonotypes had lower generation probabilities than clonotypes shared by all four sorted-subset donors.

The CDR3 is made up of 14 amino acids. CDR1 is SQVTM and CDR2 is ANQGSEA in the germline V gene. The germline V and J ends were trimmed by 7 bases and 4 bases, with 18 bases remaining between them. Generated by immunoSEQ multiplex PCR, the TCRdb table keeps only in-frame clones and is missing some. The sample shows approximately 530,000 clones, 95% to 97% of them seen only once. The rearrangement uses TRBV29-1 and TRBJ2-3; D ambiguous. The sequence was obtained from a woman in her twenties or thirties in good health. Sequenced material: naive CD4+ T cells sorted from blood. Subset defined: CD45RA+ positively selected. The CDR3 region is CSADFLSSPDTQYF. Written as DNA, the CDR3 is TGCAGCGCTGATTTCCTCAGTAGTCCAGATACGCAGTATTTT.